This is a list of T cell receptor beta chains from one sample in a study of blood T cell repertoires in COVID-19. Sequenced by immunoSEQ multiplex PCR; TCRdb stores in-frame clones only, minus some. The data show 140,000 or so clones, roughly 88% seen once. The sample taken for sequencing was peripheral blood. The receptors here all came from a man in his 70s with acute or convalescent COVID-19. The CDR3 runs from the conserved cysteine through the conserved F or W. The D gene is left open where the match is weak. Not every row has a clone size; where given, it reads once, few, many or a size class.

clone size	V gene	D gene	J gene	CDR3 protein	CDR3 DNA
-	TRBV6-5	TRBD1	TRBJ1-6	CASNRDRGDSPLHF	TGTGCCAGCAACCGAGACAGGGGTGATTCACCCCTCCACTTT
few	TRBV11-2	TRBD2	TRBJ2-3	CASSPRSSGDTQYF	TGTGCCAGCAGCCCGCGGTCTAGCGGGGATACGCAGTATTTT
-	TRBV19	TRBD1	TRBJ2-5	CASSPGTGGRETQYF	TGTGCCAGTAGTCCCGGGACAGGGGGCAGGGAGACCCAGTACTTC
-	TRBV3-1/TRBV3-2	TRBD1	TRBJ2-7	CASSQWAGTGEGEQYF	TGTGCCAGCAGCCAGTGGGCCGGGACAGGGGAAGGCGAGCAGTACTTC
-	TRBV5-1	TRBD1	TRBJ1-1	CASSLGDSNTEAFF	TGCGCCAGCAGCTTGGGGGACAGCAACACTGAAGCTTTCTTT
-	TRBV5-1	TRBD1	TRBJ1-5	CASSLAPGQDNQPQHF	TGCGCCAGCAGCTTGGCCCCGGGACAGGACAATCAGCCCCAGCATTTT
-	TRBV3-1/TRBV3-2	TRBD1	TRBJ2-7	CASSQDDGRQGGYEQYF	TGTGCCAGCAGCCAAGATGACGGACGACAGGGTGGTTACGAGCAGTACTTC
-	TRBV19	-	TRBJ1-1	CASSIVSGYTEAFF	TGTGCCAGTAGTATAGTATCCGGGTACACTGAAGCTTTCTTT
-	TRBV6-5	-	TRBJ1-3	CAGSAGDSGNTIYF	TGTGCCGGCAGCGCAGGGGACTCTGGAAACACCATATATTTT
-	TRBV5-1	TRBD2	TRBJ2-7	CASSPSGLAGVYEQYF	TGCGCCAGCAGCCCAAGTGGACTAGCGGGAGTGTACGAGCAGTACTTC
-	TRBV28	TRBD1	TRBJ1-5	CASSLGGQAVGQPQHF	TGTGCCAGCAGTTTAGGCGGACAGGCGGTGGGACAGCCCCAGCATTTT
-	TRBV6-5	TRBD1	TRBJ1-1	CASSRGTGHLTEAFF	TGTGCCAGCAGTCGTGGGACAGGGCATCTCACTGAAGCTTTCTTT
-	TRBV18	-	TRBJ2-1	CASSQQVNEQFF	TGTGCCAGCTCACAACAGGTAAATGAGCAGTTCTTC
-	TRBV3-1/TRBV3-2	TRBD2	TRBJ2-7	CASSLSTLAGGPYEQYF	TGTGCCAGCAGCCTCTCCACCCTAGCGGGAGGGCCCTACGAGCAGTACTTC
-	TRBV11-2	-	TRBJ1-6	CASSQGSGSRNSPLHF	TGTGCCAGCAGCCAGGGCTCAGGGTCGAGGAATTCACCCCTCCACTTT
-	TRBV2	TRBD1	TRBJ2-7	CASSPGTGDLRSYEQYF	TGTGCCAGCAGCCCCGGGACAGGGGACCTCCGCAGTTACGAGCAGTACTTC
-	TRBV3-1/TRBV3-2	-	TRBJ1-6	CASSLLGRGYNSPLHF	TGTGCCAGCAGCCTACTCGGTAGGGGTTATAATTCACCCCTCCACTTT
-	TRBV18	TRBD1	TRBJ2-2	CASSPFGQGTGELFF	TGTGCCAGCTCACCCTTCGGACAGGGGACCGGGGAGCTGTTTTTT
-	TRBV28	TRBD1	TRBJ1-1	CASRVTGGNTEAFF	TGTGCCAGCAGGGTGACAGGGGGGAACACTGAAGCTTTCTTT
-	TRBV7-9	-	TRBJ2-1	CASSSTSGAIYNEQFF	TGTGCCAGCAGCTCCACCTCAGGGGCCATCTACAATGAGCAGTTCTTC
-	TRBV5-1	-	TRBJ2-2	CASSLAVSPTGELFF	TGCGCCAGCAGCTTGGCAGTCTCTCCCACCGGGGAGCTGTTTTTT
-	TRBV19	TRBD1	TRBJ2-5	CASSESTGVETQYF	TGTGCCAGTAGTGAATCGACAGGGGTGGAGACCCAGTACTTC
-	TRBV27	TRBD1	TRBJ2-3	CASRLTGGAEDTQYF	TGTGCCAGCAGGCTGACAGGGGGCGCAGAAGATACGCAGTATTTT
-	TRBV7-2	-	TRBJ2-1	CASSPGSGSYNEQFF	TGTGCCAGCAGCCCGGGATCGGGGTCCTACAATGAGCAGTTCTTC
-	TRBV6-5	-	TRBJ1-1	CASSYSRRVTEAFF	TGTGCCAGCAGTTACTCTAGGAGGGTCACTGAAGCTTTCTTT
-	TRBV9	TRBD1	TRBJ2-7	CASSPRTGTYEQYF	TGTGCCAGCAGCCCGCGGACAGGTACCTACGAGCAGTACTTC
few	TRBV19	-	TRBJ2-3	CASSIIGAAGTDTQYF	TGTGCCAGTAGTATAATAGGGGCGGCAGGCACAGATACGCAGTATTTT
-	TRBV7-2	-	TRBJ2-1	CASSLYLSQGARGNEQFF	TGTGCCAGCAGCTTATACCTATCTCAGGGGGCGCGGGGGAATGAGCAGTTCTTC
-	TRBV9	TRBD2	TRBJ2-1	CASSVRSGAGSYNEQFF	TGTGCCAGCAGCGTACGTAGCGGGGCGGGCTCCTACAATGAGCAGTTCTTC
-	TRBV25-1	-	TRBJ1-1	CASNHGGWDTEAFF	TGTGCCAGTAACCATGGGGGGTGGGACACTGAAGCTTTCTTT
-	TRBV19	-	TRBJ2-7	CASSRTGFHEQYF	TGTGCCAGTAGTCGAACAGGGTTCCACGAGCAGTACTTC
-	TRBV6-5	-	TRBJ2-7	CASSYGLARSYEQCF	TGTGCCAGCAGTTACGGGCTAGCGAGGTCCTACGAGCAGTGCTTC
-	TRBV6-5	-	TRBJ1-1	CASKAGRMNTEAFF	TGTGCCAGCAAAGCGGGACGGATGAACACTGAAGCTTTCTTT
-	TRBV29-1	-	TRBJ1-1	CSVLSGNTEAFF	TGCAGCGTCCTTTCAGGGAACACTGAAGCTTTCTTT
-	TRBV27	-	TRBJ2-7	CASSLQGSYF	TGTGCCAGCAGTTTACAGGGAAGTTACTTC
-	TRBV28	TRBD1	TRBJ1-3	CASSSPGQGNTIYF	TGTGCCAGCAGTTCTCCGGGACAGGGAAACACCATATATTTT
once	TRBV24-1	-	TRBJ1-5	CATSDSARGVGNQPQHF	TGTGCCACCAGTGATTCCGCGCGAGGCGTTGGCAATCAGCCCCAGCATTTT
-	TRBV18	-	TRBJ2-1	CASSPSQSLYNEQFF	TGTGCCAGCTCACCATCACAGTCCCTTTACAATGAGCAGTTCTTC
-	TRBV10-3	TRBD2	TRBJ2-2	CAISSSGRDTGELFF	TGTGCCATCAGTTCTAGCGGGAGAGACACCGGGGAGCTGTTTTTT
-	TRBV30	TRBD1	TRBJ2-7	CAWSSGQGDHEQYF	TGTGCCTGGAGCTCAGGACAGGGGGACCACGAGCAGTACTTC
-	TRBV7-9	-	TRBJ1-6	CASSLGAVYNSPLHF	TGTGCCAGCAGCTTAGGGGCCGTCTATAATTCACCCCTCCACTTT
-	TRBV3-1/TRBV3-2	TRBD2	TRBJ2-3	CASSQDRGLDTDTQYF	TGTGCCAGCAGCCAAGATAGAGGACTAGACACAGATACGCAGTATTTT
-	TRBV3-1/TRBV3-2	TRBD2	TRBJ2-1	CASSPASGNSYNEQFF	TGTGCCAGCAGCCCCGCTAGCGGGAACTCCTACAATGAGCAGTTCTTC
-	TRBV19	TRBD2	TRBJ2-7	CASSIVGRADGEQYF	TGTGCCAGTAGTATAGTCGGGAGGGCCGACGGCGAGCAGTACTTC
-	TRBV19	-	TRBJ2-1	CASSQRGDRGNNEQFF	TGTGCCAGTAGTCAAAGGGGGGACAGAGGAAACAATGAGCAGTTCTTC
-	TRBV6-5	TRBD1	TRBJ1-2	CASSYPSRGLDSYTF	TGTGCCAGCAGTTACCCTAGCAGGGGGCTAGATAGCTACACCTTC
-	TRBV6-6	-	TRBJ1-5	CASSEADSNQPQHF	TGTGCCAGCAGTGAGGCGGATAGCAATCAGCCCCAGCATTTT
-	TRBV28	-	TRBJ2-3	CASGSASGSTDTQYF	TGTGCCAGCGGGTCCGCGAGCGGGAGCACAGATACGCAGTATTTT
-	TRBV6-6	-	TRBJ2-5	CASSYGRAETQYF	TGTGCCAGCAGTTACGGCAGGGCAGAGACCCAGTACTTC
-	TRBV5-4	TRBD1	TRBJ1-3	CASSLRTGNSGNTIYF	TGTGCCAGCAGCTTACGGACAGGCAACTCTGGAAACACCATATATTTT
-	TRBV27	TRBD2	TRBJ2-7	CASSPTPSGRNEQYF	TGTGCCAGCAGTCCCACGCCTAGCGGGAGAAACGAGCAGTACTTC
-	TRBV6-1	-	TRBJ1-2	CASSELTGSLNYGYTF	TGTGCCAGCAGTGAACTAACAGGCTCTCTTAACTATGGCTACACCTTC
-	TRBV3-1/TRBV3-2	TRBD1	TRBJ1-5	CASSLSRQGGQPQHF	TGTGCCAGCAGCTTATCTCGACAGGGCGGGCAGCCCCAGCATTTT